This record concerns one T cell receptor beta chain sequence. The data stem from a study of shared T cell receptors in the human thymus. This table comes from immunoSEQ multiplex PCR, and its TCRdb copy is limited to in-frame clones, with some not included. Here the sample spans 600,000 or so clones, more than 75% being singletons. These data were also filed under a second study, of human thymus T cells.

This sequence was found in a boy in the first two years of life with a congenital heart defect. The specimen sequenced was thymocytes.

The CDR3: CASSVGQATYGYTF. The DNA for the CDR3 is TGTGCCAGCAGCGTAGGTCAGGCCACCTATGGCTACACCTTC. The rearrangement links TRBV9 to TRBJ1-2, with D unresolved. Germline assignment: CDR1 SGDLS and CDR2 YYNGEE. This CDR3 contains 14 residues. Trimming removed 0 bases at V and 4 bases at J, with 10 bases between.